This T cell receptor (beta chain) was profiled in a study of T cells in Graves' hyperthyroidism and ophthalmopathy. Findings of the study overall: Median prediction lead before ophthalmopathy onset was around seven months with the model. Expanded thyroid clonotypes (above 0.001) were mostly also found in blood.

Each diagnosis was grounded in clinical symptoms, serum thyroxine and TRAb, thyroid ultrasound, and orbital computed tomography. The PBMCs studied were ones that came from about 10 ml fresh peripheral blood. There were TCR beta CDR3 regions amplified from RNA transcripts. HTBI primers drove first-round RT-PCR of the TCR CDR3. MiXCR, run by TCRdb on the multiplex PCR reads, gives a single entry per CDR3 protein. The sample consists of approximately 600,000 distinct CDR3 sequences, about 15% of them appearing once. This clonotype occurred many times. No antigen is known for it. V dropped 4 bases and J dropped 2; count of bases not matched to a gene: 16. The germline V gene encodes CDR1 KGHSH and CDR2 LQKENI. The CDR3 spans 19 residues.

J is TRBJ1-5 and V is TRBV18; TRBD1 matches at 8 bases. This clonotype was sampled from a woman in her twenties or thirties with Graves' hyperthyroidism that later progressed to Graves' ophthalmopathy. Sequencing was performed on blood. CDR3 sequence: CASSLDHRQGPRGNQPQHF. For the CDR3, the DNA is TGTGCCAGCTCACTCGACCATAGACAGGGGCCAAGGGGCAATCAGCCCCAGCATTTT.